These 26 T cell receptor beta chains were all obtained from the same sample, sequenced in a study of naive and memory T cell subsets. General observations from the study: Especially in CD8 cells, naive repertoires contained a few larger clonotypes, possibly CD45RA-re-expressing memory cells.

Their specific antigens are unknown. The beta constant-region primer was an equimolar mix of two oligonucleotides covering TRBC1 and TRBC2. The ligated cDNA underwent four PCR rounds using SP2 and nested alpha and beta constant-region primers. TCRdb itself ran the UMI-ligation and nested PCR reads through MiXCR, one entry per CDR3 protein. This sample has around 140,000 distinct CDR3 sequences, with about 23% found just once. Input material: naive CD4+ T cells from blood. These TCRs come from a human donor in good health.

The V gene is TRBV6-2 or TRBV6-3, the J gene TRBJ2-7, with 8 positions matching TRBD1. From germline, CDR1 is MNHEY and CDR2 SVGEGT. CDR3 size: 13 residues. Trimming cost V 7 bases and J 5 bases; bases outside gene matches: 7. Here the CDR3 reads CASTRTGLHEQYF. CDR3 DNA sequence: TGTGCCAGCACCCGGACAGGGCTCCACGAGCAGTACTTC.

In its sample, this clonotype was seen a few times. This rearrangement joins TRBV20-1 to TRBJ1-6; D is uncertain. Trimming took 2 bases from V and 5 from J, leaving 10 bases between them. CDR3 length equals 14 residues. The V gene's germline CDR1 is DFQATT and CDR2 SNEGSKA (reference sequence). The chain's CDR3 is CSARPGSHNSPLHF. For the CDR3, the DNA is TGCAGTGCTAGACCAGGATCGCATAATTCACCCCTCCACTTT.

This chain connects TRBV27 to TRBJ2-1; tentative D call: TRBD2 (6 bases). The V end lost 3 bases, the J end lost 5 bases, and 20 bases lay between the germline ends. There are 17 residues in the CDR3. Germline-derived CDR1 and CDR2 are MNHEY and SMNVEV (reference sequence). The CDR3 here is CASSFPPQGGAHNEQFF. The CDR3 bases are TGTGCCAGCAGTTTCCCCCCCCAGGGAGGTGCACACAATGAGCAGTTCTTC.

This clonotype showed up just once. The chain links TRBV28 to TRBJ1-5, with no clear D. The germline V gene has CDR1 MDHEN and CDR2 SYDVKM. This CDR3 is built from 15 residues. V lost 8 bases and J lost 7, with 21 bases in between. In nucleotides, the CDR3 is TGTGCCAGCGGAACCCACGACGGTACCCGACAGCCCCAGCATTTT. This encodes CASGTHDGTRQPQHF. The full variable domain, rest sourced from reference TRBV28 and TRBJ1-5, is DVKVTQSSRYLVKRTGEKVFLECVQDMDHENMFWYRQDPGLGLRLIYFSYDVKMKEKGDIPEGYSVSREKKERFSLILESASTNQTSMYLCASGTHDGTRQPQHFGDGTRLSIL.

The V gene is TRBV5-4, the J gene TRBJ2-2, with D hard to call. Trimming pared 2 bases from V and 2 bases from J, leaving 13 bases between. The V gene's germline CDR1 is SGHNT and CDR2 YYREEE (reference sequence). The CDR3 runs 16 residues. The CDR3 bases are TGTGCCAGCAGCTTTAGACGGAGACTCAACACCGGGGAGCTGTTTTTT. It translates to CASSFRRRLNTGELFF. Using reference TRBV5-4 and TRBJ2-2 for the parts outside the CDR3, the full variable domain is ETGVTQSPTHLIKTRGQQVTLRCSSQSGHNTVSWYQQALGQGPQFIFQYYREEENGRGNFPPRFSGLQFPNYSSELNVNALELDDSALYLCASSFRRRLNTGELFFGEGSRLTVL.

In this sample, this clonotype turned up many times. The chain has TRBV29-1 and TRBJ2-6; D is unclear. V lost 6 bases to trimming and J lost 0 bases, with 18 bases between them. The CDR3 covers 17 residues. Germline V gene data show CDR1 as SQVTM and CDR2 as ANQGSEA. In DNA, the CDR3 is TGCAGCGTCCCCGGAGTCGGATCCCGCTCTGGGGCCAACGTCCTGACTTTC. This gives the protein CSVPGVGSRSGANVLTF.

The chain combines TRBV7-2 with TRBJ2-7; the match to TRBD2 covers 15 bases. With V trimmed by 5 bases and J by 6 bases, 8 bases remained unmatched. Germline loops: CDR1 SGHTA, CDR2 FQGNSA. The CDR3 length is 16 residues. CDR3 in amino acids: CASSPDWTSGRGEQYF. The CDR3 bases are TGTGCCAGCAGCCCGGACTGGACTAGCGGGAGGGGCGAGCAGTACTTC.

J is TRBJ2-1 and V is TRBV4-1; D is perhaps TRBD1 or TRBD2 (7 bases each). CDR3 length equals 17 residues. Germline assignment: CDR1 MGHRA and CDR2 YSYEKL. V lost 0 bases to trimming and J lost 9 bases, with 21 bases between them. In nucleotides, the CDR3 is TGCGCCAGCAGCCAAGATTGGGGGGGTGACAGGGTTGGTGAGCAGTTCTTC. It codes for CASSQDWGGDRVGEQFF.

This clonotype has just a few counts. The CDR3 protein is CASSLVTWAKETQYF. CDR3 DNA: TGTGCCAGCAGCTTAGTCACGTGGGCCAAAGAGACCCAGTACTTC. V and J are TRBV11-2 and TRBJ2-5; D call uncertain. Trimming took off 1 base at V and 3 bases at J, with 12 bases between the two ends. This CDR3 comprises 15 residues. Germline CDR1 reads SGHAT; CDR2 reads FQNNGV.

A few counts support this clonotype. This chain uses TRBV11-2 with TRBJ2-3; D uncertain. V lost 5 bases and J 6 bases, leaving 6 bases between the germline ends. Germline-derived CDR1 and CDR2 are SGHAT and FQNNGV. The CDR3 has 11 amino acids. CDR3 residues: CASSIRDTQYF. CDR3 nucleotide sequence: TGTGCCAGCAGCATCCGCGATACGCAGTATTTT.

There are many counts of this clonotype. The chain uses TRBV12-3 or TRBV12-4 and TRBJ2-1; no clear D. The CDR3 extends over 13 amino acids. With 4 bases removed from V and 3 bases from J, the gap between germline ends came to 7 bases. The CDR3 region has the DNA TGTGCCAGCAGTTCTCGGATCTACAATGAGCAGTTCTTC. Its protein is CASSSRIYNEQFF.

This clonotype was detected only a few times. The gene calls are TRBV5-5 and TRBJ2-5; TRBD2 aligns across 11 bases. Germline CDR1 reads SGHKS; CDR2 reads YYEKEE (reference sequence). V lost 0 bases to trimming and J lost 0 bases; unmatched junction nucleotides: 7. The CDR3 contains 18 residues. The CDR3, as DNA: TGTGCCAGCAGCTTGGGGCCTAGCGGGAGGACCTACCAAGAGACCCAGTACTTC. As protein: CASSLGPSGRTYQETQYF.

This clonotype was counted a few times. The rearrangement links TRBV28 to TRBJ1-1; TRBD1 agrees at 10 bases. This CDR3 contains 16 residues. CDR1 and CDR2 (germline): MDHEN, SYDVKM. Losses at the gene ends were 2 bases for V and 8 bases for J; bases not matched to a gene: 11. In nucleotides, the CDR3 is TGTGCCAGCAGTTTAATTTCTGGGACAGGGGTAAGGGAAGCTTTCTTT. It specifies CASSLISGTGVREAFF. Variable domain in full (rest from reference TRBV28 and TRBJ1-1): DVKVTQSSRYLVKRTGEKVFLECVQDMDHENMFWYRQDPGLGLRLIYFSYDVKMKEKGDIPEGYSVSREKKERFSLILESASTNQTSMYLCASSLISGTGVREAFFGQGTRLTVV.

This clonotype was found a few times. A junction boundary mismatches the germline segment, possibly from a read error. V usage is TRBV5-1 and J usage is TRBJ2-1, with 8 bases that match TRBD2. This CDR3 contains 12 residues. Germline lookup yields CDR1 SGHRS and CDR2 YFSETQ. The CDR3 loop reads CASSPSAGGSVF. Here the CDR3 DNA reads TGCGCCAGCAGCCCTTCGGCGGGAGGATCAGTCTTC.

This clonotype has ten or more counts. The chain has TRBV12-3 or TRBV12-4 and TRBJ2-1, with D unresolved. V was clipped by 3 bases and J by 8 bases, with 5 bases between them. The CDR3 totals 11 residues. CDR3 region: CASSLEDEQFF. The CDR3 coding sequence is TGTGCCAGCAGTTTGGAAGATGAGCAGTTCTTC.

This clonotype has just one count. The chain carries TRBV29-1 and TRBJ2-1; 13 nucleotides agree with TRBD2. With 1 base clipped from V and 6 bases from J, the junction kept 3 bases outside the gene matches. The CDR3 contains 15 residues. Germline CDR1 SQVTM, CDR2 ANQGSEA. The DNA for the CDR3 is TGCAGCGTTGAAGGGGGGACTAGCGGGATCAATGAGCAGTTCTTC. Translation gives CSVEGGTSGINEQFF.

V is TRBV6-6 and J is TRBJ1-3; TRBD1 is a possible D gene (5 bases). The germline V gene has CDR1 MNHNY and CDR2 SVGAGI (reference sequence). CDR3 length equals 16 residues. V was clipped by 2 bases and J by 2 bases, with 13 bases between them. The CDR3 sequence: CASSYRLQGAGNTIYF. The DNA for the CDR3 is TGTGCCAGCAGTTACCGCCTGCAGGGTGCTGGAAACACCATATATTTT.

The chain couples TRBV14 to TRBJ2-7; D perhaps matches TRBD2 (5 bases). This CDR3 comprises 15 residues. The germline V gene has CDR1 SGHDN and CDR2 FVKESK. Deletions cut 1 base from V and 2 bases from J, with 12 bases between. CDR3 bases: TGTGCCAGCAGCCAAGTCCTCGGGGTCCCCTACGAGCAGTACTTC. This gives the protein CASSQVLGVPYEQYF.

This clonotype was counted a few times. The J gene is TRBJ2-1, the V gene TRBV3-1, with 9 bases identical to TRBD1. Germline-derived CDR1 and CDR2 are LGHDT and YNNKEL (reference sequence). The CDR3 is made up of 18 amino acids. V lost 7 bases and J lost 6; bases outside the gene matches: 19. The CDR3 DNA is TGTGCCAGCACCAGGCGAGGGTCCCGGGACAGGGAGGGCAATGAGCAGTTCTTC. Residues: CASTRRGSRDREGNEQFF.

V and J are TRBV25-1 and TRBJ1-6; D possibly corresponds to TRBD1 (5 bases). Germline V gene sequence: CDR1 MGHDK, CDR2 SYGVNS. V was clipped by 4 bases and J by 7 bases, with 11 bases between them. CDR3 length equals 14 residues. The CDR3 spells CASSVGTPNSPLHF. CDR3 nucleotides: TGTGCCAGCAGTGTCGGGACCCCAAATTCACCCCTCCACTTT.

This clonotype was detected a few times. This rearrangement joins TRBV29-1 to TRBJ1-1, with 7 bases identical to TRBD1. V trimming: 8 bases; J trimming: 4 bases; junction bases outside the gene matches: 7. The CDR3 totals 12 residues. CDR1 and CDR2 (germline): SQVTM, ANQGSEA. In DNA form, the CDR3 reads TGCAGCATAAGCCGACAGGGCACTGAAGCTTTCTTT. This sequence encodes CSISRQGTEAFF.

The V call is TRBV24-1, the J call TRBJ2-1; D possibly matches TRBD1 or TRBD2 (5 bases each). This CDR3 contains 15 residues. Trimming shortened V by 2 bases and J by 3 bases, and 10 bases separated the two germline ends. Germline values: CDR1 KGHDR, CDR2 SFDVKD. In nucleotides, the CDR3 is TGTGCCACCAGTGATTCGGGACCGATCTACAATGAGCAGTTCTTC. It encodes CATSDSGPIYNEQFF.

V gene TRBV10-3 combines with J gene TRBJ1-5; no clear D gene. V lost 7 bases and J lost 5, with 0 bases in between. From germline, CDR1 is ENHRY and CDR2 SYGVKD. The CDR3 contains 9 residues. The CDR3, as DNA: TGTGCCATCAATCAGCCCCAGCATTTT. This encodes CAINQPQHF.

The chain recombines TRBV6-1 with TRBJ1-1; TRBD1 agrees at 12 bases. The CDR3 has 16 residues. Germline-derived CDR1 and CDR2 are MNHNS and SASEGT. Losses at the gene ends were 6 bases for V and 1 base for J; bases not matched to a gene: 6. The DNA for the CDR3 is TGTGCCAGCAGCCCGGGACAGGGGGCGCCGAACACTGAAGCTTTCTTT. It yields the protein CASSPGQGAPNTEAFF.

This clonotype was seen a few times. The J gene is TRBJ1-4, the V gene TRBV6-5; D is unresolved. This CDR3 is 14 amino acids long. Trimming shortened V by 7 bases and J by 4 bases, and 13 bases separated the two germline ends. The V gene's germline CDR1 is MNHEY and CDR2 SVGAGI. Here the CDR3 DNA reads TGTGCCAGCATGGCAGAGTTGGGTAATGAAAAACTGTTTTTT. Amino acids: CASMAELGNEKLFF.

This chain links TRBV6-5 with TRBJ2-7; 14 bases are shared with TRBD2. CDR3 size: 13 residues. Trimming took 8 bases from V and 6 from J; bases not matched to a gene: 3. Per the germline V gene, CDR1 is MNHEY and CDR2 is SVGAGI. The CDR3 bases are TGTGCCAGCCGTGGACTAGCGGGAGGCGAGCAGTACTTC. Protein product: CASRGLAGGEQYF.